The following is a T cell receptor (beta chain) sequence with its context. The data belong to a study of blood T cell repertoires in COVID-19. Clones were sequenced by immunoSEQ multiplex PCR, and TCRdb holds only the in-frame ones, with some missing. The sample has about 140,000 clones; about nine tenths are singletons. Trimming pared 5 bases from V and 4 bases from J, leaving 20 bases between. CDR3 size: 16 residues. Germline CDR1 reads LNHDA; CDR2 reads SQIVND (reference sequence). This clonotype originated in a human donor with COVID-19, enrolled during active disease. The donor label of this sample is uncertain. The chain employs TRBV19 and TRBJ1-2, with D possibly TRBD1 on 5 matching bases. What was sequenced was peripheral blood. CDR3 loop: CASSVTSPWGGYGYTF. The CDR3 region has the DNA TGTGCCAGTAGTGTGACAAGTCCCTGGGGCGGCTATGGCTACACCTTC.